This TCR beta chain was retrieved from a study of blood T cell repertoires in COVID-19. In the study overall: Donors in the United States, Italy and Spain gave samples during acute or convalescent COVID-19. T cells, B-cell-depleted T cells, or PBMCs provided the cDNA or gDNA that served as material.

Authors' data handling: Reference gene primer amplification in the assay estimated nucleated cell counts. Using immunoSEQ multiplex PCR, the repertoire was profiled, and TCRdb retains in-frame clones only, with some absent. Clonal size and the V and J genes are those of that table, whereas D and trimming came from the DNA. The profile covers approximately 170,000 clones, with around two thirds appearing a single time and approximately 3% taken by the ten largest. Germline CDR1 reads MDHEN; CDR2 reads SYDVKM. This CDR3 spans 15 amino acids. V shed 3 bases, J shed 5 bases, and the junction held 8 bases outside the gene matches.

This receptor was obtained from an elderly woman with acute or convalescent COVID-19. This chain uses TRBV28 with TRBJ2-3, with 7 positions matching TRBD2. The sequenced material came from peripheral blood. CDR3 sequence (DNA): TGTGCCAGCAGTTTTTGGGGGGAGGGCAGAGATACGCAGTATTTT. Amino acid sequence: CASSFWGEGRDTQYF.